Presented here are 30 T cell receptor beta chains from one specimen sequenced in a study of shared clonotypes between healthy human individuals. Profiled with immunoSEQ multiplex PCR; TCRdb holds only in-frame clones, not every one. The table shows fewer than 350,000 clones, with around 86% occurring only once. What was sequenced was memory CD8+ T cells sorted from blood. The subset was: CD45RO+ cells pooled with CCR7-negative TemRA cells. Every receptor here comes from a young man in good health.

The V gene is TRBV7-9, the J gene TRBJ1-4, with D uncertain. V was pared by 4 bases and J by 6 bases, with 9 bases between. Germline values: CDR1 SEHNR, CDR2 FQNEAQ (reference sequence). The CDR3 length is 13 residues. Here the CDR3 DNA reads TGTGCCAGCAGCTCTTCGGATTATGAAAAACTGTTTTTT. It translates to CASSSSDYEKLFF.

Comments on this clone: Other DNA sequences in the sample encode the same CDR3. The genes are TRBV7-9 and TRBJ1-1; D ambiguous. This CDR3 has 14 amino acids. The germline V gene has CDR1 SEHNR and CDR2 FQNEAQ (reference sequence). Trimming took off 1 base at V and 1 base at J, with 7 bases between the two ends. CDR3 sequence reads: CASSLVFENTEAFF. CDR3 sequence (DNA): TGTGCCAGCAGCTTAGTGTTTGAGAACACTGAAGCTTTCTTT.

The chain employs TRBV7-2 and TRBJ2-3, with TRBD2 identical over 8 bases. Trimming took 5 bases from V and 0 from J; bases not matched to a gene: 16. This CDR3 spans 19 amino acids. Germline CDR1 and CDR2: SGHTA and FQGNSA. The CDR3 protein is CASSTPSGPIFQSTDTQYF. The CDR3 DNA follows: TGTGCCAGCAGCACTCCTAGCGGGCCCATCTTCCAAAGCACAGATACGCAGTATTTT.

The chain carries TRBV7-9 and TRBJ2-3; possible D gene TRBD1, 5 bases. V lost 5 bases and J lost 11, with 17 bases in between. This CDR3 region has 13 residues. Germline CDR1 SEHNR, CDR2 FQNEAQ (reference sequence). The CDR3 protein is CASSLYRLSGQYF. Here the CDR3 DNA reads TGTGCCAGCAGCCTCTACAGGCTCAGTGGGCAGTATTTT.

The CDR3 bases are TGTGCCATCAGTCTACAGGGAGGAGATCAGCCCCAGCATTTT. Translated, it gives CAISLQGGDQPQHF. This chain joins TRBV10-3 and TRBJ1-5; TRBD1 might be the D (6 bases). The V gene's germline CDR1 is ENHRY and CDR2 SYGVKD. V dropped 5 bases and J dropped 5 bases, with 13 bases sitting between them. The CDR3 spans 14 residues.

The V gene is TRBV6-5, the J gene TRBJ2-2, with D unresolved. Trimming took 11 bases from V and 3 from J, leaving 7 bases between them. This CDR3 region has 11 residues. Germline V gene data show CDR1 as MNHEY and CDR2 as SVGAGI. In DNA form, the CDR3 reads TGTGCCGGTTCCCACACCGGGGAGCTGTTTTTT. It specifies CAGSHTGELFF.

CDR3 DNA: TGCGCCAGCAGCCGGGGGGGCAATGAGCAGTTCTTC. Translated, it gives CASSRGGNEQFF. The chain is built from TRBV4-3 and TRBJ2-1; 7 bases align to TRBD2. Germline values: CDR1 LGHNA, CDR2 YSLEER. V was clipped by 4 bases and J by 6 bases; unmatched bases: 0. The CDR3 is 12 residues long.

The CDR3 loop is CSVEDSLGTEAFF. The CDR3 DNA is TGCAGCGTTGAGGATTCCCTAGGTACTGAAGCTTTCTTT. This chain links TRBV29-1 with TRBJ1-1, with D uncertain. Per germline, CDR1 SQVTM and CDR2 ANQGSEA. The length of the CDR3 is 13 residues. The germline V and J ends were trimmed by 3 bases and 5 bases, with 13 bases remaining between them.

The chain carries TRBV7-9 and TRBJ2-2; D remains unclear. CDR1 is SEHNR and CDR2 is FQNEAQ in the germline V gene (reference sequence). V was cut by 6 bases and J by 4 bases, with 6 bases left in between. The CDR3 is made up of 12 amino acids. CDR3 nucleotide sequence: TGTGCCAGCAGTTATTTCACCGGGGAGCTGTTTTTT. Protein sequence: CASSYFTGELFF.

CDR3 coding DNA: TGTGCCTGGAGTGTAATTAGCGGTGTTGAGCAGTTCTTC. Its protein product is CAWSVISGVEQFF. The chain carries TRBV30 and TRBJ2-1; a weak D match, TRBD2 (6 bases). This CDR3 is 13 amino acids long. Germline V gives CDR1 GTSNPN, CDR2 SVGIG (reference sequence). V dropped 0 bases and J dropped 9 bases, with 12 bases sitting between them.

The rearrangement joins TRBV7-8 to TRBJ2-6; D may be TRBD2 (5 bases). V lost 0 bases to trimming and J lost 0 bases, with 9 bases between them. CDR1 is SGHVS, CDR2 FQNEAQ, per germline. The CDR3 totals 17 residues. CDR3 residues: CASSLARGSSGANVLTF. The CDR3 nucleotides are TGTGCCAGCAGCTTAGCGCGTGGGAGCTCTGGGGCCAACGTCCTGACTTTC.

This clone has more than one count but fewer than ten. The V and J genes are TRBV28 and TRBJ2-5; possible D gene TRBD1, 6 bases. The CDR3 has 13 amino acids. Trimming removed 2 bases at V and 5 bases at J, with 9 bases between. In germline, CDR1 is MDHEN, CDR2 SYDVKM. CDR3 sequence (DNA): TGTGCCAGCAGTTTAGGACAGTATGAGACCCAGTACTTC. This gives the protein CASSLGQYETQYF. Full variable domain (rest looked up from reference TRBV28 and TRBJ2-5): DVKVTQSSRYLVKRTGEKVFLECVQDMDHENMFWYRQDPGLGLRLIYFSYDVKMKEKGDIPEGYSVSREKKERFSLILESASTNQTSMYLCASSLGQYETQYFGPGTRLLVL.

The chain is built from TRBV6-5 and TRBJ2-3; possible D gene TRBD2, 6 bases. The CDR3 contains 16 residues. Germline assignment: CDR1 MNHEY and CDR2 SVGAGI. The germline V and J ends were trimmed by 2 bases and 1 base, with 13 bases remaining between them. The CDR3 here is CASSYNERAGTDTQYF. Written as DNA, the CDR3 is TGTGCCAGCAGTTACAACGAGCGGGCAGGCACAGATACGCAGTATTTT.

This chain links TRBV5-4 with TRBJ2-2; 9 bases are shared with TRBD2. Germline V gene sequence: CDR1 SGHNT, CDR2 YYREEE (reference sequence). The CDR3 is 13 residues long. The V segment lost 5 bases and the J segment 8 bases; nucleotides outside the gene matches: 4. CDR3 residues: CASSWTSEGELFF. The CDR3, as DNA: TGTGCCAGCAGTTGGACTAGCGAGGGGGAGCTGTTTTTT.

The J gene is TRBJ2-3, the V gene TRBV19; 7 bases map to TRBD2. The J segment lost 2 bases and the V segment lost 7 bases, leaving 27 bases of the junction unmatched. From germline, CDR1 is LNHDA and CDR2 SQIVND (reference sequence). The CDR3 runs to 21 residues. The CDR3, as DNA: TGTGCCAGTATGGGTAACCCCCCAGCGGGACTACGTATCGGATTCACAGATACGCAGTATTTT. Its protein product is CASMGNPPAGLRIGFTDTQYF.

The chain has TRBV27 and TRBJ2-3; D is perhaps TRBD2 (6 bases). Germline V CDR1 and CDR2: MNHEY, SMNVEV (reference sequence). This CDR3 is built from 17 residues. The germline V and J ends were trimmed by 5 bases and 0 bases, with 18 bases remaining between them. The CDR3 region has the DNA TGTGCCAGCAGTCTCGGGACTCCCGGGCGGAGCACAGATACGCAGTATTTT. Translation gives CASSLGTPGRSTDTQYF.

The chain carries TRBV27 and TRBJ2-1, with unresolved D. Germline-derived CDR1 and CDR2 are MNHEY and SMNVEV (reference sequence). Trimming shortened V by 7 bases and J by 0 bases, and 13 bases separated the two germline ends. CDR3 size: 15 residues. This CDR3 reads CASTHSPSSYNEQFF. CDR3 bases: TGTGCCAGCACCCACAGTCCGAGCTCCTACAATGAGCAGTTCTTC.

This chain uses TRBV28 with TRBJ1-5, with TRBD1 matching over 9 bases. In germline, CDR1 is MDHEN, CDR2 SYDVKM. The CDR3 totals 15 residues. Losses at the gene ends were 2 bases for V and 6 bases for J; bases not matched to a gene: 5. DNA of the CDR3: TGTGCCAGCAGTTTAACGGGACAGGGCAGTCAGCCCCAGCATTTT. Protein sequence: CASSLTGQGSQPQHF.

V gene TRBV28 combines with J gene TRBJ1-2; a possible D gene is TRBD1 (5 bases). V lost 3 bases and J lost 6, with 20 bases in between. There are 16 residues in the CDR3. Per the germline V gene, CDR1 is MDHEN and CDR2 is SYDVKM. Written as DNA, the CDR3 is TGTGCCAGCAGTTTTCGACCCCGGGGCTTGGCGGATGGCTACACCTTC. It yields the protein CASSFRPRGLADGYTF.

V and J are TRBV6-1 and TRBJ2-3; a weak D match, TRBD1 (6 bases). CDR3 length: 15 residues. V was shortened by 7 bases and J by 2 bases, with 16 bases between the two germline ends. The germline V gene has CDR1 MNHNS and CDR2 SASEGT. The CDR3 DNA follows: TGTGCCAGCAATCCAGGGGCAGGCGACACAGATACGCAGTATTTT. Translated: CASNPGAGDTDTQYF.

The rearrangement links TRBV7-6 to TRBJ2-7; possible D gene TRBD1, 5 bases. V was clipped by 4 bases and J by 1 base, with 8 bases between them. The V gene's germline CDR1 is SGHVS and CDR2 FNYEAQ. The length of the CDR3 is 13 residues. CDR3 DNA: TGTGCCAGCAGCTGGGGCAGATCCTACGAGCAGTACTTC. Protein: CASSWGRSYEQYF.

The chain recombines TRBV6-5 with TRBJ1-2; D remains ambiguous. Trimming pared 2 bases from V and 3 bases from J, leaving 13 bases between. Per the germline V gene, CDR1 is MNHEY and CDR2 is SVGAGI. This CDR3 spans 15 amino acids. CDR3 bases: TGTGCCAGCAGTTACGGGCGGAGCCCCTACTATGGCTACACCTTC. Amino acids: CASSYGRSPYYGYTF.

This clone was detected once. The V call is TRBV10-2, the J call TRBJ2-3; 10 bases map to TRBD2. The CDR3 has 18 residues. V lost 2 bases, J lost 2 bases, and 10 bases stayed unmatched. Per the germline V gene, CDR1 is WSHSY and CDR2 is SAAADI. The DNA for the CDR3 is TGCGCCAGCAGTGAGCCCATTGGACTAGCGGTCACCACAGATACGCAGTATTTT. This translates into CASSEPIGLAVTTDTQYF.

This chain links TRBV6-1 with TRBJ2-7, with TRBD1 as a possible D gene (6 bases). Germline CDR1 reads MNHNS; CDR2 reads SASEGT. V gave up 2 bases and J gave up 7 bases, with 18 bases separating them. The CDR3 covers 15 residues. The DNA for the CDR3 is TGTGCCAGCAGTGAAATCAGGGGCAAGACGGGGGAGCAGTACTTC. Its translation is CASSEIRGKTGEQYF.

This clone has just one count. The rearrangement uses TRBV4-1 and TRBJ2-7; 7 bases align to TRBD1. This CDR3 has 15 amino acids. CDR1 is MGHRA and CDR2 is YSYEKL in the germline V gene. With V trimmed by 1 base and J by 4 bases, 7 bases remained unmatched. The DNA of the CDR3 is TGCGCCAGCAGCCAAGGCGACAGGGAACCTTACGAGCAGTACTTC. Translated: CASSQGDREPYEQYF.

V and J are TRBV6-5 and TRBJ2-5; D is unclear. Germline loops: CDR1 MNHEY, CDR2 SVGAGI. V was pared by 7 bases and J by 0 bases, with 6 bases between. This CDR3 is 12 amino acids long. This CDR3 reads CASTQDQETQYF. Written as DNA, the CDR3 is TGTGCCAGCACGCAGGACCAAGAGACCCAGTACTTC.

The genes are TRBV4-1 and TRBJ2-7; 13 nucleotides line up with TRBD2. Germline assignment: CDR1 MGHRA and CDR2 YSYEKL. The trim removed 0 bases at V and 3 bases at J, leaving 2 bases unmatched. CDR3 length: 16 amino acids. The CDR3: CASSQDGLAGDYEQYF. The CDR3, as DNA: TGCGCCAGCAGCCAAGATGGACTAGCGGGGGACTACGAGCAGTACTTC.

The chain employs TRBV4-1 and TRBJ1-2; a possible D gene is TRBD1 (5 bases). V was shortened by 0 bases and J by 7 bases, with 18 bases between the two germline ends. Per germline, CDR1 MGHRA and CDR2 YSYEKL. There are 16 residues in the CDR3. DNA of the CDR3: TGCGCCAGCAGCCAAGATCTCGTGGGGGACGGGCGTGGCTACACCTTC. Translating it yields CASSQDLVGDGRGYTF.

This chain links TRBV6-5 with TRBJ1-4, with D uncertain. This CDR3 is built from 15 residues. CDR1 MNHEY and CDR2 SVGAGI come from the germline V gene. With 2 bases removed from V and 0 bases from J, the gap between germline ends came to 7 bases. For the CDR3, the DNA is TGTGCCAGCAGTTACGAGCTTGCAACTAATGAAAAACTGTTTTTT. It encodes CASSYELATNEKLFF.

This clone was counted ten times or more. The chain combines TRBV5-1 with TRBJ2-1; a weak D match, TRBD2 (6 bases). The length of the CDR3 is 12 residues. CDR1 is SGHRS and CDR2 is YFSETQ in the germline V gene. Trimming removed 4 bases from V and 7 bases from J, with 9 bases in between. CDR3 residues: CASSRLANEQFF. The CDR3 DNA sequence: TGCGCCAGCAGCCGGCTAGCGAATGAGCAGTTCTTC.